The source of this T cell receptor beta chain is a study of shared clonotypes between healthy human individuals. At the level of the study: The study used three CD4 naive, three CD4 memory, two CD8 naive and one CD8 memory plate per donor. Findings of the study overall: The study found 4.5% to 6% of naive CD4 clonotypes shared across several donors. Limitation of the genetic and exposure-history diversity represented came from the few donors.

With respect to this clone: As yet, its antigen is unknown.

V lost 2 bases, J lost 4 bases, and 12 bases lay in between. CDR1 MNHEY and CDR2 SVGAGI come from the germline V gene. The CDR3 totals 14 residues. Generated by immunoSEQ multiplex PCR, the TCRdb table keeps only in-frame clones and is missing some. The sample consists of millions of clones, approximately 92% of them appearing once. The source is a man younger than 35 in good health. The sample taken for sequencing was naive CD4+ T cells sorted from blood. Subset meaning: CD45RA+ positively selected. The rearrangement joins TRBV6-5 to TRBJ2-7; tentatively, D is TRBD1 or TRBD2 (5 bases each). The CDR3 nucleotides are TGTGCCAGCAGTTACGGGGACCACATTTACGAGCAGTACTTC. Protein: CASSYGDHIYEQYF.